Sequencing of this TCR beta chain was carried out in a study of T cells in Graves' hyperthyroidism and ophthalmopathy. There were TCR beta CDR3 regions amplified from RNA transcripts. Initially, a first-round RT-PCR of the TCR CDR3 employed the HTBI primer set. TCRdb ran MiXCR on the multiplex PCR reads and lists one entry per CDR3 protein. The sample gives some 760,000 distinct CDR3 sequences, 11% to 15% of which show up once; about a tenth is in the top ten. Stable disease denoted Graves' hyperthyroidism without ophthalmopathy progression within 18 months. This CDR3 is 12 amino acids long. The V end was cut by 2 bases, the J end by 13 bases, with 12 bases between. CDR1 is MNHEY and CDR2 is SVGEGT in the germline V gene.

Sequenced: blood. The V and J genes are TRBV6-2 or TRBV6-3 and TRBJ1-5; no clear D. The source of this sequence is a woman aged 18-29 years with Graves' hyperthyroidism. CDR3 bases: TGTGCCAGCAGTTACGGCTCCGGTGATCAGCATTTT. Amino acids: CASSYGSGDQHF.